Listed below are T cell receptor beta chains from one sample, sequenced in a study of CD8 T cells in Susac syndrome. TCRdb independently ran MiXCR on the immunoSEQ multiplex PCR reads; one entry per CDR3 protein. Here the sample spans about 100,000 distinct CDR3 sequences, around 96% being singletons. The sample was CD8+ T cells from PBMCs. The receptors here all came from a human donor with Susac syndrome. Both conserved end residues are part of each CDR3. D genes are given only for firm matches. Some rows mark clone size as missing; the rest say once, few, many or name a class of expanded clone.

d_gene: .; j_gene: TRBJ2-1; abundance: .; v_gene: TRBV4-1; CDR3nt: TGCGCCAGCAGCCCAATAGGGGACTCCCATAGCAATGAGCAGTTCTTC; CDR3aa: CASSPIGDSHSNEQFF
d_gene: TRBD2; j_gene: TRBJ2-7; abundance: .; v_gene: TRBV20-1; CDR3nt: TGCAGTGCTACGGGGGGGGCTACCTACGAGCAGTACTTC; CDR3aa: CSATGGATYEQYF
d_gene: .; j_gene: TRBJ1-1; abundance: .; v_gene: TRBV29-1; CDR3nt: TGCAGCGCTAACTCCCCTGTGGACACTGAAGCTTTCTTT; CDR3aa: CSANSPVDTEAFF
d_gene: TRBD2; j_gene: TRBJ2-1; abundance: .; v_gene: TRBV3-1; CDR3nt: TGTGCCAGCAGCCGTGTGCTAGCGGGAGGGCCTATTGTCCCCTACAATGAGCAGTTCTTC; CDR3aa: CASSRVLAGGPIVPYNEQFF
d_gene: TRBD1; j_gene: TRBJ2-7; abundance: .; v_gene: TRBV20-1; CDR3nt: TGCAGTGCTCAAGACAGGGCCACCTACGAGCAGTACTTC; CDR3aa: CSAQDRATYEQYF
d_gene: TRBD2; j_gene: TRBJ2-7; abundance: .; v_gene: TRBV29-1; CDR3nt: TGCAGCGTTGAACTCGCGGGAGGGTCCTACGAGCAGTACTTC; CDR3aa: CSVELAGGSYEQYF
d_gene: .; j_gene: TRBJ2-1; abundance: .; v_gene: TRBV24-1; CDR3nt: TGTGCCACCAGTGACCGCACTAGCAGCTCCTACAATGAGCAGTTCTTC; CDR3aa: CATSDRTSSSYNEQFF
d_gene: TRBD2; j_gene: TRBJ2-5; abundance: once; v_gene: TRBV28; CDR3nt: TGTGCCAGCACCAACCTAGCGGGAGGGCTGAAGACCCAGTACTTC; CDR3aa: CASTNLAGGLKTQYF
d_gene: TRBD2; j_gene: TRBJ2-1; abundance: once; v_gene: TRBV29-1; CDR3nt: TGCAGCGTTGAAGAACTAGCGGGAGGCAATGAGCAGTTCTTC; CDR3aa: CSVEELAGGNEQFF
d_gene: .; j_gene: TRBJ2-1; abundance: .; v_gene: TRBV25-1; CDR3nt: TGTGCCAGCACCCCACGAGGCCCAGGCCTCAATGAGCAGTTCTTC; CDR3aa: CASTPRGPGLNEQFF
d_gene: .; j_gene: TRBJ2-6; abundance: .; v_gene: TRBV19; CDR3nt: TGTGCCAGTATGCGGGGTGGTACCTCTGGGGCCAACGTCCTGACTTTC; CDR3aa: CASMRGGTSGANVLTF
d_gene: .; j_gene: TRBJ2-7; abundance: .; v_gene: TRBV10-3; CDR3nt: TGTGCCATCAGTGAGTCAGAGGGGGCCTACGAGCAGTACTTC; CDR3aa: CAISESEGAYEQYF
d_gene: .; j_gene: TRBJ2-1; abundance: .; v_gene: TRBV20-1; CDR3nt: TGCAGTGCTAGACCCGCCCCACAAAGGGAGGTGAGCGCCTACAATGAGCAGTTCTTC; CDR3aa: CSARPAPQREVSAYNEQFF
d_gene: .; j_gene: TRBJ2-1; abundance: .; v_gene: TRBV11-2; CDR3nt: TGTGCCAGCAGCTTGGGTCGTAACAATGAGCAGTTCTTC; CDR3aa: CASSLGRNNEQFF
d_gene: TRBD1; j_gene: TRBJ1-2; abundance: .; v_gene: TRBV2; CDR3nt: TGTGCCAGCAGTACAGGGGCGACGTATGGCTACACCTTC; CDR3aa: CASSTGATYGYTF
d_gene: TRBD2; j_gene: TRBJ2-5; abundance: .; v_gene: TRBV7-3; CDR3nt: TGTGCCAGCAGCTCCTCGAGCGGGGGGGATGGAAAGACCCAGTACTTC; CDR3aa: CASSSSSGGDGKTQYF
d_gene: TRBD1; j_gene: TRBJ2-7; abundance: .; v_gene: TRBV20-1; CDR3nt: TGCAGTGCTAGTGAGGATAGACAGGGCAGAGCCTACGAGCAGTACTTC; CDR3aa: CSASEDRQGRAYEQYF
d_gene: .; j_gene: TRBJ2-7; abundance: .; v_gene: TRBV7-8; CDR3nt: TGTGCCAGCAGCTCCGGGACCCTCTACGAGCAGTACTTC; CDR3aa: CASSSGTLYEQYF
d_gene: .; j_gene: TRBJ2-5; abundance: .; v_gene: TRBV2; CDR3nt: TGTGCCAGCAGTGATAACTATCCGACCCAGTACTTC; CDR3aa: CASSDNYPTQYF
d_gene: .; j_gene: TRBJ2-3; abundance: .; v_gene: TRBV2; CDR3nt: TGTGCCAGCAGCGGGCCCTACACAGATACGCAGTATTTT; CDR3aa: CASSGPYTDTQYF
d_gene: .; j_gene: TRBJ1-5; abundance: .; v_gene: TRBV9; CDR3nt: TGTGCCAGCAGCGTAGGTGAGCATCAGCCCCAGCATTTT; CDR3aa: CASSVGEHQPQHF
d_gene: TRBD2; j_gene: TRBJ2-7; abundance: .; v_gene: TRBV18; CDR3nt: TGTGCCAGCTCACCGCCGGGACTAGCGGGAGTTTACGAGCAGTACTTC; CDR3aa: CASSPPGLAGVYEQYF
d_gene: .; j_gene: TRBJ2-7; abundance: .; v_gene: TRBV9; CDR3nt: TGTGCCAGCAGCGTAGCTGGAGAGGACGAGCAGTACTTC; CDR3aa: CASSVAGEDEQYF
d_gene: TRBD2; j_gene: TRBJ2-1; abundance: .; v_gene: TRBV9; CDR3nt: TGTGCCAGCAGTGCCGGGACTAGGGTTGAGCAGTTCTTC; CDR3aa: CASSAGTRVEQFF
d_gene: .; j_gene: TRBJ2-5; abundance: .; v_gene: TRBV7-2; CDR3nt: TGTGCCAGCAGCTTAGGGTCAGTCGACCAAGAGACCCAGTACTTC; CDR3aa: CASSLGSVDQETQYF
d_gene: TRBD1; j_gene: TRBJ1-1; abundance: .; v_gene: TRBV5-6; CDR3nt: TGTGCCAGCAGCACCCACCGGGACAGGGGCATGGCTTTCTTT; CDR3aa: CASSTHRDRGMAFF
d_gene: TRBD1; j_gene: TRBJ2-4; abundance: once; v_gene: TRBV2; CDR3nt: TGTGCCAGCCGGACAGGGTGGAACATTCAGTACTTC; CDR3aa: CASRTGWNIQYF
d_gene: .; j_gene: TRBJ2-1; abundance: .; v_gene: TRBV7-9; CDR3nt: TGTGCCAGCAGCCTAGTCCGGGAAACTGAGCAGTTCTTC; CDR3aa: CASSLVRETEQFF